These 21 T cell receptor beta chains originate from one sample sequenced in a study of OX40 agonist ivuxolimab in advanced cancers. TCRdb's table, derived via immunoSEQ multiplex PCR, lists solely in-frame clones and lacks some. The sample has over 65,000 clones, about 86% seen once. The specimen was CD4+ or CD8+ T cells sorted from blood, collected in a trial of the OX40 agonist ivuxolimab. Every receptor here comes from an adult with an advanced solid tumor such as melanoma, head and neck, liver or kidney cancer.

This chain connects TRBV19 to TRBJ1-1; 12 bases are a match to TRBD1. CDR3 length equals 17 residues. Germline V gene sequence: CDR1 LNHDA, CDR2 SQIVND (reference sequence). With V trimmed by 5 bases and J by 1 base, 8 bases remained unmatched. DNA for the CDR3: TGTGCCAGTAGTCCCCGGGACAGGGGGCTCGGGAACACTGAAGCTTTCTTT. Protein product: CASSPRDRGLGNTEAFF.

This chain joins TRBV5-1 and TRBJ1-2, with D uncertain. The CDR3 is 12 amino acids. CDR1 SGHRS and CDR2 YFSETQ come from the germline V gene. Trimming pared 0 bases from V and 8 bases from J, leaving 8 bases between. CDR3 amino acids: CASSLDDGGYTF. In nucleotides, the CDR3 is TGCGCCAGCAGCTTGGACGATGGGGGCTACACCTTC.

The chain has TRBV6-5 and TRBJ2-2; the match to TRBD1 covers 11 bases. Per the germline V gene, CDR1 is MNHEY and CDR2 is SVGAGI. The CDR3 consists of 15 residues. V shed 6 bases and J 7 bases; nucleotides not matched to a gene: 7. The CDR3 sequence: CASRSDRGPIGELFF. CDR3 nucleotides: TGTGCCAGCAGATCGGACAGGGGGCCTATCGGGGAGCTGTTTTTT.

The chain employs TRBV19 and TRBJ2-3; 9 nucleotides align to TRBD2. The CDR3 contains 17 residues. Germline V gives CDR1 LNHDA, CDR2 SQIVND (reference sequence). Germline trimming cut 6 bases from V and 2 bases from J; bases unmatched to any gene: 12. CDR3 amino acids: CASSISGLAGSTDTQYF. CDR3 DNA: TGTGCCAGTAGCATCTCGGGGCTAGCGGGATCCACAGATACGCAGTATTTT.

This chain connects TRBV11-2 to TRBJ2-1; 8 bases match TRBD2. The CDR3 runs to 19 residues. Germline V gives CDR1 SGHAT, CDR2 FQNNGV. J gave up 5 bases and V 1 base, and 16 bases lay outside the gene matches. CDR3 loop: CASSLVWLNSGRQDNEQFF. The CDR3 DNA sequence: TGTGCCAGCAGCTTAGTGTGGCTGAACAGCGGGAGACAAGACAATGAGCAGTTCTTC. Supplemented by reference TRBV11-2 and TRBJ2-1, the full variable domain reads EAGVAQSPRYKIIEKRQSVAFWCNPISGHATLYWYQQILGQGPKLLIQFQNNGVVDDSQLPKDRFSAERLKGVDSTLKIQPAKLEDSAVYLCASSLVWLNSGRQDNEQFFGPGTRLTVL.

The J gene is TRBJ2-1, the V gene TRBV6-1; TRBD2 matches at 11 bases. V lost 6 bases to trimming and J lost 5 bases; unmatched junction nucleotides: 6. Germline V gene data show CDR1 as MNHNS and CDR2 as SASEGT. The CDR3 is 15 amino acids. The CDR3, as DNA: TGTGCCAGCAGGGTCGGGACTAGCGGAAACAATGAGCAGTTCTTC. Its translation is CASRVGTSGNNEQFF.

V usage is TRBV5-1 and J usage is TRBJ1-2, with unresolved D. This CDR3 is 15 amino acids long. Trimming cost V 1 base and J 5 bases, with 15 bases left between them. Germline V lookup: CDR1 SGHRS, CDR2 YFSETQ. CDR3 protein: CASSLIAADSYGYTF. In DNA form, the CDR3 reads TGCGCCAGCAGCTTGATCGCGGCAGACTCGTATGGCTACACCTTC.

The chain uses TRBV7-2 and TRBJ2-1; D gene ambiguous. The length of the CDR3 is 11 residues. Germline loops: CDR1 SGHTA, CDR2 FQGNSA. V lost 6 bases to trimming and J lost 4 bases, with 4 bases between them. The CDR3, as DNA: TGTGCCAGCAGTGATTACAATGAGCAGTTCTTC. Its protein is CASSDYNEQFF.

The V call is TRBV27, the J call TRBJ1-5; 7 bases are shared with TRBD1. The CDR3 spans 14 residues. Germline assignment: CDR1 MNHEY and CDR2 SMNVEV (reference sequence). J gave up 7 bases and V 5 bases, and 8 bases lay outside the gene matches. CDR3 in amino acids: CASSRRQGQQPQHF. CDR3 coding DNA: TGTGCCAGCAGTCGCCGACAGGGCCAACAGCCCCAGCATTTT.

The chain has TRBV30 and TRBJ1-3; no clear D. V shed 2 bases and J shed 2 bases, with 7 bases lying between them. Per germline, CDR1 GTSNPN and CDR2 SVGIG (reference sequence). The CDR3 runs 13 residues. The CDR3 loop reads CAWSRTTGNTIYF. Here the CDR3 DNA reads TGTGCCTGGAGTCGGACTACTGGAAACACCATATATTTT.

The chain joins TRBV7-6 to TRBJ1-4, with D possibly TRBD1 on 6 matching bases. Germline V gene sequence: CDR1 SGHVS, CDR2 FNYEAQ. The CDR3 extends over 14 amino acids. The V end lost 5 bases, the J end lost 6 bases, and 13 bases lay between the germline ends. In DNA form, the CDR3 reads TGTGCCAGCAGCCTCCGACAGGAGGATGAAAAACTGTTTTTT. Amino acid sequence: CASSLRQEDEKLFF.

The J gene is TRBJ1-5, the V gene TRBV27, with a tentative D call TRBD1 (6 bases). The CDR3 runs 13 residues. V lost 4 bases to trimming and J lost 7 bases, with 11 bases between them. The germline V gene encodes CDR1 MNHEY and CDR2 SMNVEV (reference sequence). The chain's CDR3 is CASSSTGFQPQHF. For the CDR3, the DNA is TGTGCCAGCAGTTCAACAGGGTTCCAGCCCCAGCATTTT.

This chain links TRBV5-1 with TRBJ2-5; 8 bases are a match to TRBD1. The CDR3 sequence is 15 residues long. Trimming at V came to 3 bases and at J to 4 bases, leaving 8 bases not matched to a gene. Germline V gene data show CDR1 as SGHRS and CDR2 as YFSETQ. This chain's CDR3 is CASSSTDRASETQYF. CDR3 in DNA: TGCGCCAGCAGCTCGACGGACAGGGCGTCAGAGACCCAGTACTTC.

J is TRBJ1-1 and V is TRBV5-1; D may be TRBD1 (5 bases). Trimming pared 2 bases from V and 1 base from J, leaving 12 bases between. The CDR3 runs to 15 residues. Germline CDR1 SGHRS, CDR2 YFSETQ. CDR3 nucleotide sequence: TGCGCCAGCAGCTTAAGGGCAGGACAGAACACTGAAGCTTTCTTT. Translation gives CASSLRAGQNTEAFF.

This clone was counted once. The rearrangement links TRBV9 to TRBJ1-2, with D perhaps matching TRBD1 (6 bases). The CDR3 consists of 14 residues. V was trimmed by 0 bases and J by 4 bases, leaving 10 bases between them. CDR1 and CDR2 from the germline V gene are SGDLS and YYNGEE. For the CDR3, the DNA is TGTGCCAGCAGCGTAGAGACAGGCCCCTATGGCTACACCTTC. Its protein product is CASSVETGPYGYTF.

J is TRBJ2-1 and V is TRBV18; TRBD1 aligns across 9 bases. The CDR3 consists of 13 residues. Germline CDR1 KGHSH, CDR2 LQKENI. The junction had 5 bases not matched to a gene; V was cut back by 6 bases and J by 8 bases. CDR3: CASSARQGDEQFF. CDR3 bases: TGTGCCAGCTCTGCTCGACAGGGGGATGAGCAGTTCTTC.

The table lists this clone with a few counts. The genes are TRBV7-8 and TRBJ2-7; 10 bases line up with TRBD1. The CDR3 is 14 residues long. The ends lost 5 bases at V and 6 bases at J; junction bases unmatched: 7. The V gene's germline CDR1 is SGHVS and CDR2 FQNEAQ. The chain's CDR3 is CASSRRGQGLEQYF. The CDR3 nucleotides are TGTGCCAGCAGCCGGAGGGGACAGGGGCTCGAGCAGTACTTC.

The rearrangement links TRBV5-8 to TRBJ1-6, with TRBD1 matching over 8 bases. Germline V lookup: CDR1 SGHTS, CDR2 YDEGEE. The trim removed 4 bases at V and 3 bases at J, leaving 12 bases unmatched. The CDR3 runs 18 residues. CDR3 DNA sequence: TGTGCCAGCAGCCGGGGACAGGTCCCGACAAGCTATAATTCACCCCTCCACTTT. Translating gives CASSRGQVPTSYNSPLHF. Full variable domain (remainder filled in from reference TRBV5-8 and TRBJ1-6): EAGVTQSPTHLIKTRGQQATLRCSPISGHTSVYWYQQALGLGLQFLLWYDEGEERNRGNFPPRFSGRQFPNYSSELNVNALELEDSALYLCASSRGQVPTSYNSPLHFGNGTRLTVT.

The V gene is TRBV7-8, the J gene TRBJ2-7; either TRBD1 or TRBD2 may fit D (5 bases each). Trimming left V 6 bases short and J 3 bases short, with 9 bases between. Germline V lookup: CDR1 SGHVS, CDR2 FQNEAQ. The CDR3 has 12 residues. This chain's CDR3 is CASSGGRYEQYF. The CDR3, as DNA: TGTGCCAGCAGTGGGGGACGCTACGAGCAGTACTTC. Full variable domain (missing parts from reference TRBV7-8 and TRBJ2-7): GAGVSQSPRYKVAKRGQDVALRCDPISGHVSLFWYQQALGQGPEFLTYFQNEAQLDKSGLPSDRFFAERPEGSVSTLKIQRTQQEDSAVYLCASSGGRYEQYFGPGTRLTVT.

The chain joins TRBV19 to TRBJ2-1; D is possibly TRBD1 (8 bases). Per the germline V gene, CDR1 is LNHDA and CDR2 is SQIVND (reference sequence). The V and J ends lost 0 bases and 1 base respectively, with 19 bases between them. CDR3 length: 19 amino acids. CDR3 bases: TGTGCCAGTAGTATAGATGGGAGGAACAGGGGGGGGTCCTACAATGAGCAGTTCTTC. Translation: CASSIDGRNRGGSYNEQFF.

V and J are TRBV7-9 and TRBJ1-6, with 8 bases identical to TRBD1. Trimming took 5 bases from V and 6 from J; bases not matched to a gene: 3. Per the germline V gene, CDR1 is SEHNR and CDR2 is FQNEAQ (reference sequence). The CDR3 contains 14 residues. The CDR3: CASSHGQGNSPLHF. The CDR3 DNA is TGTGCCAGCAGCCACGGACAGGGTAATTCACCCCTCCACTTT.